These 6 T cell receptor beta chains were sequenced from one sample in a study of chemoradiotherapy in HPV16-positive cancers (dated by TCRdb to between 2021 and 2024). The receptor library was made with the immunoSEQ multiplex PCR assay. TCRdb provides this immuneACCESS table in a form limited to in-frame rearrangements. Some clones are lacking; in checked studies, under half of them reflect an unresolved V gene, and why the rest are absent is not known. The sample table contains several thousand clones; only one count was recorded for 95% to 97% of them. The ten largest clones take up approximately 3.4% of the sample. This specimen was tumor tissue, taken from a patient who underwent chemoradiotherapy. These receptors all stem from a human donor with HPV-associated anogenital cancer.

V is TRBV4-1 and J is TRBJ2-1; D remains unclear. Trimming took off 4 bases at V and 6 bases at J, with 16 bases between the two ends. The CDR3 has 15 residues. Germline assignment: CDR1 MGHRA and CDR2 YSYEKL. DNA for the CDR3: TGCGCCAGCAGCCCAGACCGGACCGCCAGCAATGAGCAGTTCTTC. This codes for CASSPDRTASNEQFF.

This chain's CDR3 is CATSRDLVLGRGFDPNYGYTF. The CDR3 nucleotides are TGTGCCACCAGCAGAGATCTCGTCCTCGGCAGGGGTTTTGACCCTAACTATGGCTACACCTTC. This sequence joins TRBV15 and TRBJ1-2, with D perhaps matching TRBD1 (6 bases). Germline values: CDR1 LNHNV, CDR2 YYDKDF (reference sequence). Trimming removed 0 bases at V and 0 bases at J, with 26 bases between. The CDR3 sequence is 21 residues long.

The genes are TRBV19 and TRBJ1-5; D not resolved. The CDR3 length is 15 residues. V was pared by 1 base and J by 0 bases, with 7 bases between. CDR1 LNHDA and CDR2 SQIVND come from the germline V gene (reference sequence). The CDR3 DNA reads as TGTGCCAGTAGTATAGGTCAGAATAGCAATCAGCCCCAGCATTTT. Encoded protein: CASSIGQNSNQPQHF.

V gene TRBV14 combines with J gene TRBJ2-1; unclear D gene. The CDR3 length is 13 residues. CDR1 is SGHDN, CDR2 FVKESK, per germline. Trimming removed 4 bases at V and 8 bases at J, with 12 bases between. CDR3 nucleotide sequence: TGTGCCAGCAGCCCCACCCTAGGCTATGAGCAGTTCTTC. It codes for CASSPTLGYEQFF.

This chain connects TRBV7-2 to TRBJ2-2; D perhaps matches TRBD1 (6 bases). V shed 3 bases and J shed 5 bases, with 13 bases lying between them. Looked up from germline, CDR1 is SGHTA and CDR2 is FQGNSA. The CDR3 covers 15 residues. CDR3 nucleotide sequence: TGTGCCAGCAGCTTCCGAGGGGGAGAGACCGGGGAGCTGTTTTTT. This translates into CASSFRGGETGELFF. The variable domain in full, with the rest retrieved from reference TRBV7-2 and TRBJ2-2, is GAGVSQSPSNKVTEKGKDVELRCDPISGHTALYWYRQSLGQGLEFLIYFQGNSAPDKSGLPSDRFSAERTGGSVSTLTIQRTQQEDSAVYLCASSFRGGETGELFFGEGSRLTVL.

Here the CDR3 DNA reads TGTGCCAGCAGTGGACGGGGGGGGGCCTCCTACGAGCAGTACTTC. Protein product: CASSGRGGASYEQYF. This rearrangement joins TRBV6-5 to TRBJ2-7; TRBD2 matches 8 bases. The CDR3 contains 15 residues. Unmatched junction bases numbered 6, after V lost 5 bases and J lost 0 bases. Germline V gene sequence: CDR1 MNHEY, CDR2 SVGAGI.